What follows are 32 T cell receptor beta chains derived from one specimen sequenced in a study of T cells after yellow fever vaccination. TCRdb re-derived calls from the 5' RACE reads in MiXCR, one entry per CDR3 protein. Of over 130,000 distinct CDR3 sequences in the sample, about 7.7% were seen once. The specimen was CD4+ T cells sorted from PBMCs, collected 5 days after the yellow fever booster vaccination. Receptor source: a man aged 25 to 40 who received the YFV17D yellow fever vaccine.

This clonotype showed up just a few times. The V call is TRBV7-2, the J call TRBJ2-1; TRBD2 aligns across 8 bases. The CDR3 contains 14 residues. Germline V lookup: CDR1 SGHTA, CDR2 FQGNSA. J was trimmed by 5 bases and V by 3 bases; bases with no gene match: 3. CDR3 coding DNA: TGTGCCAGCAGCTTGCGACTAGCGCACAATGAGCAGTTCTTC. Protein sequence: CASSLRLAHNEQFF. Filled out from reference TRBV7-2 and TRBJ2-1, the complete variable domain reads GAGVSQSPSNKVTEKGKDVELRCDPISGHTALYWYRQSLGQGLEFLIYFQGNSAPDKSGLPSDRFSAERTGGSVSTLTIQRTQQEDSAVYLCASSLRLAHNEQFFGPGTRLTVL.

The table lists this clonotype with many counts. The chain carries TRBV7-9 and TRBJ2-7; TRBD1 agrees at 7 bases. V dropped 2 bases and J dropped 3; count of bases not matched to a gene: 1. Germline-derived CDR1 and CDR2 are SEHNR and FQNEAQ (reference sequence). The CDR3 sequence is 13 residues long. The CDR3 here is CASSLSGGYEQYF. The CDR3, as DNA: TGTGCCAGCAGCTTATCAGGGGGCTACGAGCAGTACTTC.

The chain has TRBV12-3 or TRBV12-4 and TRBJ1-5; D call uncertain. The CDR3 extends over 13 amino acids. Trimming took 3 bases from V and 6 from J, leaving 9 bases between them. The CDR3 nucleotides read TGTGCCAGCAGTTTCCTCCTAAGTCAGCCCCAGCATTTT. This gives the protein CASSFLLSQPQHF.

Ten or more counts support this clonotype. The chain is built from TRBV20-1 and TRBJ2-3; 7 bases are shared with TRBD2. CDR1 is DFQATT and CDR2 is SNEGSKA in the germline V gene (reference sequence). V shed 6 bases and J 5 bases; nucleotides not matched to a gene: 11. The length of the CDR3 is 14 residues. CDR3 in DNA: TGCAGTGCGCCATGGGGGAGGGCCGTAGATACGCAGTATTTT. It codes for CSAPWGRAVDTQYF.

There are many counts of this clonotype. The chain uses TRBV28 and TRBJ1-1; the D is unclear. CDR3 length: 11 amino acids. V was shortened by 6 bases and J by 2 bases, with 4 bases between the two germline ends. Germline-derived CDR1 and CDR2 are MDHEN and SYDVKM. The CDR3: CASRENTEAFF. In DNA form, the CDR3 reads TGTGCCAGCAGGGAAAACACTGAAGCTTTCTTT.

This clonotype came up a few times. V gene TRBV28 combines with J gene TRBJ1-1; D call uncertain. V was clipped by 10 bases and J by 1 base, with 13 bases between them. This CDR3 has 13 residues. CDR1 MDHEN and CDR2 SYDVKM come from the germline V gene. The CDR3 DNA follows: TGTGCCATTTTAAATTCACGGAACACTGAAGCTTTCTTT. Protein: CAILNSRNTEAFF.

This clonotype has at least ten counts. The V and J genes are TRBV5-1 and TRBJ2-2; 9 nucleotides align to TRBD2. The J segment lost 6 bases and the V segment lost 4 bases, leaving 7 bases of the junction unmatched. This CDR3 has 15 residues. Germline CDR1 is SGHRS and CDR2 is YFSETQ. DNA of the CDR3: TGCGCCAGCAGCCCCCGTAGCGGGAGTCCCGGGGAGCTGTTTTTT. It yields the protein CASSPRSGSPGELFF.

At least ten counts were recorded for this clonotype. This chain connects TRBV29-1 to TRBJ2-1, with no clear D. This CDR3 contains 11 residues. Germline V lookup: CDR1 SQVTM, CDR2 ANQGSEA. V was trimmed by 5 bases and J by 10 bases, leaving 12 bases between them. In DNA form, the CDR3 reads TGCAGCGTTCGACTCGTGACAGAGCAGTTCTTC. This encodes CSVRLVTEQFF.

The sample holds many counts of this clonotype. The chain uses TRBV20-1 and TRBJ1-5; 8 bases are a match to TRBD1. Germline assignment: CDR1 DFQATT and CDR2 SNEGSKA (reference sequence). The CDR3 extends over 15 amino acids. The J segment lost 4 bases and the V segment lost 3 bases, leaving 8 bases of the junction unmatched. The CDR3, as DNA: TGCAGTGCTAGCGGACAGGGTACCCTTAATCAGCCCCAGCATTTT. Translating gives CSASGQGTLNQPQHF.

This clonotype has at least ten counts. The chain employs TRBV20-1 and TRBJ1-6; 9 nucleotides align to TRBD1. J lost 9 bases, V lost 6 bases, and 9 bases had no gene match. Germline loops: CDR1 DFQATT, CDR2 SNEGSKA (reference sequence). CDR3 length equals 14 residues. Here the CDR3 reads CSANTGGDGSPLHF. CDR3 DNA: TGCAGTGCAAATACAGGGGGCGATGGTTCACCCCTCCACTTT.

This clonotype was recorded many times. The rearrangement uses TRBV5-6 and TRBJ2-3; D may be TRBD1 or TRBD2 (5 bases each). This CDR3 comprises 15 residues. The germline V gene has CDR1 SGHDT and CDR2 YYEEEE. Trimming shortened V by 5 bases and J by 2 bases, and 15 bases separated the two germline ends. In DNA form, the CDR3 reads TGTGCCAGCAGAAAGGGACGGACTTTCACAGATACGCAGTATTTT. It specifies CASRKGRTFTDTQYF. The entire variable domain, with the rest obtained from reference TRBV5-6 and TRBJ2-3, is as follows: DAGVTQSPTHLIKTRGQQVTLRCSPKSGHDTVSWYQQALGQGPQFIFQYYEEEERQRGNFPDRFSGHQFPNYSSELNVNALLLGDSALYLCASRKGRTFTDTQYFGPGTRLTVL.

This clonotype appeared many times. CDR3 coding DNA: TGTGCCAGCAGTCTAACCGGACTAGGGGCTGTCGAGCAGTACTTC. As protein: CASSLTGLGAVEQYF. This chain uses TRBV6-2 or TRBV6-3 with TRBJ2-7; 7 bases are shared with TRBD2. The CDR3 has 15 amino acids. V dropped 5 bases and J dropped 6; count of bases not matched to a gene: 13. Germline V lookup: CDR1 MNHEY, CDR2 SVGEGT.

In this sample, this clonotype turned up many times. The gene calls are TRBV3-1 and TRBJ2-2; D might be TRBD1 (5 bases). V lost 5 bases to trimming and J lost 4 bases, with 11 bases between them. The CDR3 runs to 14 residues. Germline V gene sequence: CDR1 LGHDT, CDR2 YNNKEL (reference sequence). The CDR3 is CASSSRRGTGELFF. CDR3 bases: TGTGCCAGCAGCTCTAGAAGGGGCACCGGGGAGCTGTTTTTT.

In this sample, this clonotype turned up many times. The CDR3 region has the DNA TGTGCCAGCAGTTTTCCGGGAGGAGGTAACAATGAGCAGTTCTTC. Amino acids: CASSFPGGGNNEQFF. The J gene is TRBJ2-1, the V gene TRBV28; 7 bases are a match to TRBD2. The J segment lost 5 bases and the V segment lost 3 bases, leaving 7 bases of the junction unmatched. Germline CDR1 MDHEN, CDR2 SYDVKM. This CDR3 is 15 amino acids long.

Many counts were recorded for this clonotype. The rearrangement links TRBV7-2 to TRBJ2-7, with 7 bases identical to TRBD2. CDR3 length equals 15 residues. Germline trimming cut 2 bases from V and 7 bases from J; bases unmatched to any gene: 11. Germline V gives CDR1 SGHTA, CDR2 FQGNSA. CDR3 residues: CASSLSSATSWEQYF. The CDR3, as DNA: TGTGCCAGCAGCTTAAGTTCTGCGACTAGCTGGGAGCAGTACTTC.

This clonotype has ten or more counts. The chain combines TRBV7-2 with TRBJ2-3; D gene ambiguous. Germline assignment: CDR1 SGHTA and CDR2 FQGNSA. This CDR3 spans 15 amino acids. Deletions cut 1 base from V and 3 bases from J, with 11 bases between. CDR3 coding DNA: TGTGCCAGCAGCTTAGACCAGGCTAGGACAGATACGCAGTATTTT. It codes for CASSLDQARTDTQYF.

This clonotype was counted at least ten times. CDR3 DNA sequence: TGTGCCAGCGGACAGGGGTCCGGGGAGCTGTTTTTT. Protein product: CASGQGSGELFF. The chain recombines TRBV6-2 or TRBV6-3 with TRBJ2-2; 9 bases are a match to TRBD1. CDR3 length: 12 amino acids. V lost 8 bases and J lost 6; bases outside the gene matches: 1. Germline V lookup: CDR1 MNHEY, CDR2 SVGEGT.

At least ten counts were recorded for this clonotype. The chain links TRBV5-6 to TRBJ2-1; D gene uncertain. Germline V gene lookup returns CDR1 SGHDT and CDR2 YYEEEE. This CDR3 comprises 13 residues. V lost 6 bases, J lost 2 bases, and 9 bases lay in between. The CDR3 DNA sequence: TGTGCCAGCACGCTACCGACCTACAATGAGCAGTTCTTC. Its protein product is CASTLPTYNEQFF.

This clonotype was seen repeatedly, ten times or more. J is TRBJ2-1 and V is TRBV11-2; 12 nucleotides align to TRBD2. Germline V gene sequence: CDR1 SGHAT, CDR2 FQNNGV. With V trimmed by 5 bases and J by 4 bases, 9 bases remained unmatched. CDR3 length: 17 amino acids. CDR3 region: CASSPSGRAGFYNEQFF. CDR3 coding DNA: TGTGCCAGCAGCCCTAGCGGGAGGGCCGGATTTTACAATGAGCAGTTCTTC.

This clonotype was seen at least ten times. This rearrangement joins TRBV3-1 to TRBJ2-4; 12 nucleotides agree with TRBD2. The CDR3 has 18 amino acids. The V gene end was trimmed by 2 bases and the J gene end by 0 bases; junction bases not matched to a gene: 5. Germline V gene data show CDR1 as LGHDT and CDR2 as YNNKEL (reference sequence). CDR3: CASSQKTSGSIAKNIQYF. The CDR3 region has the DNA TGTGCCAGCAGCCAAAAGACTAGCGGGAGCATAGCCAAAAACATTCAGTACTTC.

V and J are TRBV27 and TRBJ2-7; D is tentatively TRBD1 or TRBD2 (5 bases each). The CDR3 sequence is 22 residues long. Trimming left V 0 bases short and J 3 bases short, with 33 bases between. Germline CDR1 and CDR2: MNHEY and SMNVEV (reference sequence). The CDR3 DNA reads TGTGCCAGCAGTTTATCGGGGCCAGGGACCCCCCATACAAACCCTAATCTCTACGAGCAGTACTTC. It yields the protein CASSLSGPGTPHTNPNLYEQYF.

This clonotype was recorded at least ten times. V and J are TRBV5-6 and TRBJ2-6; D remains ambiguous. The germline V gene has CDR1 SGHDT and CDR2 YYEEEE. There are 13 residues in the CDR3. V was clipped by 6 bases and J by 3 bases, with 7 bases between them. CDR3 nucleotide sequence: TGTGCCAGCACCTCTCTTGGGGCCAACGTCCTGACTTTC. Its protein is CASTSLGANVLTF.

The table lists this clonotype with many counts. The chain links TRBV5-1 to TRBJ2-3; D remains unclear. The CDR3 has 13 residues. Germline loops: CDR1 SGHRS, CDR2 YFSETQ. V lost 4 bases to trimming and J lost 0 bases, with 6 bases between them. The CDR3, as DNA: TGCGCCAGCAGCCCGACTAGCACAGATACGCAGTATTTT. Translation: CASSPTSTDTQYF.

This clonotype was counted many times. This chain joins TRBV20-1 and TRBJ1-1; D remains ambiguous. The germline V gene has CDR1 DFQATT and CDR2 SNEGSKA (reference sequence). V lost 2 bases, J lost 5 bases, and 15 bases lay in between. The CDR3 has 14 amino acids. The CDR3 DNA sequence: TGCAGTGCTAGACAACTAGGGTTGTGGACTGAAGCTTTCTTT. Residues: CSARQLGLWTEAFF.

This clonotype was counted at least ten times. V gene TRBV12-3 or TRBV12-4 combines with J gene TRBJ2-4; possible D gene TRBD1, 5 bases. CDR3 length: 14 residues. Trimming shortened V by 5 bases and J by 2 bases, and 10 bases separated the two germline ends. CDR3 residues: CASSQGQSKNIQYF. For the CDR3, the DNA is TGTGCCAGCAGTCAGGGCCAGTCCAAAAACATTCAGTACTTC.

A remark on this clonotype: This may come from a read error, since a much larger clone is one base off. Given the absence of the conserved phenylalanine or tryptophan at the CDR3 end, a read error is likely. J is TRBJ1-2 and V is TRBV2; D remains unclear. CDR3 length equals 13 residues. V was cut by 7 bases and J by 2 bases, with 11 bases left in between. The V gene's germline CDR1 is SNHLY and CDR2 FYNNEI. For the CDR3, the DNA is TGTGCCAGCATTGAGCAGCCAAACTATGGCTACACCCTC. Translated, it gives CASIEQPNYGYTL.

This clonotype came up many times. The chain joins TRBV7-7 to TRBJ2-5; D remains unclear. The CDR3 has 15 residues. Germline V lookup: CDR1 SSHAT, CDR2 FNYEAQ (reference sequence). The germline V and J ends were trimmed by 5 bases and 3 bases, with 16 bases remaining between them. DNA of the CDR3: TGTGCCAGCAGCCAAATTAGCATGGGAAAAGAGACCCAGTACTTC. This translates into CASSQISMGKETQYF.

This clonotype showed up just a few times. The chain is built from TRBV5-1 and TRBJ2-5; 9 bases line up with TRBD1. The V segment lost 0 bases and the J segment 5 bases; nucleotides outside the gene matches: 8. The CDR3 runs 16 residues. The V gene's germline CDR1 is SGHRS and CDR2 YFSETQ. The CDR3 DNA sequence: TGCGCCAGCAGCTTGGCGGGACAGGGAGCTCCGGAGACCCAGTACTTC. Encoded protein: CASSLAGQGAPETQYF.

In its sample, this clonotype was seen many times. The chain has TRBV25-1 and TRBJ2-1; 12 bases align to TRBD1. The CDR3 has 14 amino acids. V gave up 4 bases and J gave up 6 bases; unmatched junction bases: 1. Germline CDR1 MGHDK, CDR2 SYGVNS. The CDR3 sequence: CASSGDRGLNEQFF. The CDR3 DNA reads TGTGCCAGCAGTGGGGACAGGGGGCTCAATGAGCAGTTCTTC.

This clonotype was observed many times. The CDR3 protein is CASSLVFGREQFF. CDR3 coding DNA: TGTGCCAGCAGCTTAGTGTTTGGTCGTGAGCAGTTCTTC. The chain has TRBV7-2 and TRBJ2-1, with D unclear. The CDR3 sequence is 13 residues long. V lost 1 base to trimming and J lost 9 bases, with 10 bases between them. Germline CDR1 SGHTA, CDR2 FQGNSA.

This clonotype was found many times. The J gene is TRBJ2-5, the V gene TRBV20-1; no clear D. In germline, CDR1 is DFQATT, CDR2 SNEGSKA (reference sequence). Trimming stripped 4 bases from V and 5 bases from J, with 5 bases between. The CDR3 is made up of 10 amino acids. The CDR3 loop is CSANWETQYF. In DNA form, the CDR3 reads TGCAGTGCTAATTGGGAGACCCAGTACTTC.

This clonotype was picked up many times. The J gene is TRBJ2-2, the V gene TRBV28; D gene unclear. Germline V gene data show CDR1 as MDHEN and CDR2 as SYDVKM. V dropped 7 bases and J dropped 5 bases, with 8 bases sitting between them. This CDR3 comprises 12 residues. The CDR3 DNA sequence: TGTGCCAGCACCTTGTGGACCGGGGAGCTGTTTTTT. This gives the protein CASTLWTGELFF.